Listed below are T cell receptor beta chains from one sample, sequenced in a study of T cell repertoires in cytomegalovirus infection. In TCRdb, the reads were re-called with MiXCR into one record per CDR3 protein. The table includes under 850,000 distinct CDR3 sequences, 35% detected once. Sequenced material: PBMCs. The receptors derive from a human donor in good health (CMV status not recorded). Some clones in this sample may be carry-over from other donors' samples. The CDR3 runs from the conserved cysteine through the conserved F or W. D genes are given only for firm matches. A row's size may be missing; if present it is once, few, many or a size class.

TRBV20-1	.	.	TRBJ1-1	TGCAGTGCTAGAGATGGAGTCAGCGTGAACACTGAAGCTTTCTTT	CSARDGVSVNTEAFF
TRBV2	.	TRBD1	TRBJ2-5	TGTGCCAGCAAGGATAGATCCGGGACAGCAAACCAAGAGACCCAGTACTTC	CASKDRSGTANQETQYF
TRBV10-3	few	TRBD2	TRBJ2-1	TGTGCCATCAGTGGTAAATGGACTAGCGGGAGGGAATTGAGCTCCTACAATGAGCAGTTCTTC	CAISGKWTSGRELSSYNEQFF
TRBV6-6	few	.	TRBJ2-2	TGTGCCAGCAGTTACGCAGGGTCCCGGGGCACCGGGGAGCTGTTTTTT	CASSYAGSRGTGELFF
TRBV28	few	.	TRBJ2-3	TGTGCCAGCAGTTCGAACCCCGATACGCAGTATTTT	CASSSNPDTQYF
TRBV12-3/TRBV12-4	.	TRBD2	TRBJ2-1	TGTGCCAGCAGTTTTGTGACTAGCGGGAGCGATGAGCAGTTCTTC	CASSFVTSGSDEQFF
TRBV4-1	few	.	TRBJ1-1	TGCGCCAGCAGCCAGGGCCACTCCAACACTGAAGCTTTCTTT	CASSQGHSNTEAFF
TRBV20-1	once	TRBD2	TRBJ2-1	TGCAGTGCTAGAGACGGACTAGCGGACCACAATGAGCAGTTCTTC	CSARDGLADHNEQFF
TRBV7-2	few	TRBD1	TRBJ2-7	TGTGCCAGCAGCGGACAGGGGGGGAACTACGAGCAGTACTTC	CASSGQGGNYEQYF
TRBV5-1	.	.	TRBJ2-2	TGCGCCAGCCGCTTGGTCCCGACAGGGAACACCGGGGAGCTGTTTTTT	CASRLVPTGNTGELFF
TRBV19	few	.	TRBJ1-2	TGTGCCAGTAGTATAAGCCCTCGTTTCAACTATGGCTACACCTTC	CASSISPRFNYGYTF
TRBV28	.	.	TRBJ1-2	TGTGCCAGCAGTTTGCGGGGGCGCAAAGACTTC	CASSLRGRKDF
TRBV7-2	.	.	TRBJ1-5	TGTGCCAGCAGCTTAGGGGGGGGGGTAGGGCCCCAGCATTTT	CASSLGGGVGPQHF
TRBV6-4	.	.	TRBJ2-1	TGTGCCAGCAGCGTGAGCGGGTACTCCTACAATGAGCAGTTCTTC	CASSVSGYSYNEQFF
TRBV28	few	.	TRBJ2-4	TGTGCCAGCAGTTTCTTTCAGGGCGGGCAGTACTTC	CASSFFQGGQYF
TRBV20-1	.	TRBD1	TRBJ2-7	TGCAGTGCTAGAGCTCTGGGACAGACGTTCACCTACGAGCAGTACTTC	CSARALGQTFTYEQYF
TRBV24-1	.	TRBD2	TRBJ2-1	TGTGCCACCAGTGATCCGGGACTAGCGGGGGGGGCCCCCTACAATGAGCAGTTCTTC	CATSDPGLAGGAPYNEQFF
TRBV20-1	.	.	TRBJ2-3	TGCAGTGCTCTCAAAGTGCTAGCGTCAACTAAGAGGGATACGCAGTATTTT	CSALKVLASTKRDTQYF
TRBV4-1	.	.	TRBJ2-2	TGCGCCAGCAGCCAAGATAACACCGGGGAGCTGTTTTTT	CASSQDNTGELFF
TRBV7-8	.	.	TRBJ1-6	TGTGCCAGCAGCTTAGTTTGGGGGACGAATTCACCCCTCCACTTT	CASSLVWGTNSPLHF
TRBV15	few	.	TRBJ1-6	TGTGCCACCAGCAGGGAACCAAATTCACCCCTCCACTTT	CATSREPNSPLHF
TRBV7-6	.	.	TRBJ1-1	TGTGCCAACAGCTCCTCCTGGGGGGGGAACACTGAAGCTTTCTTT	CANSSSWGGNTEAFF
TRBV7-2	.	TRBD2	TRBJ2-7	TGTGCCAGCAGCAGTGGGACTAGCGGGAGGGCCGTGGGCGAGCAGTACTTC	CASSSGTSGRAVGEQYF
TRBV27	.	.	TRBJ2-3	TGTGCCAGCAGTCTAGGACTCCTAGATACGCAGTATTTT	CASSLGLLDTQYF
TRBV6-1	.	.	TRBJ2-7	TGTGCCAGCAGTGACCGCAGGGGATCCTACGAGCAGTACTTC	CASSDRRGSYEQYF
TRBV28	.	TRBD1	TRBJ1-5	TGTGCCAGCAGGCCGGACAGGGTGATACAGCCCCAGCATTTT	CASRPDRVIQPQHF
TRBV19	many	TRBD2	TRBJ2-1	TGTGCCAGTAGTATAGTAGCGGGGTTCTACAATGAGCAGTTCTTC	CASSIVAGFYNEQFF
TRBV12-3/TRBV12-4	.	TRBD1	TRBJ1-1	TGTGCCAGCACCTTGCAGGGGGCGGGGAACACTGAAGCTTTCTTT	CASTLQGAGNTEAFF
TRBV19	.	.	TRBJ1-4	TGTGCCAGTAAGGTTGTCCGGGAGGAAAAACTGTTTTTT	CASKVVREEKLFF
TRBV7-3	.	TRBD2	TRBJ2-1	TGTGCCAGCAGCTTAACCCGGGACTACCTATACAATGAGCAGTTCTTC	CASSLTRDYLYNEQFF
TRBV7-2	many	TRBD2	TRBJ2-5	TGTGCCAGCAGTCTTAGCGGGAGTTTGGAGACCCAGTACTTC	CASSLSGSLETQYF
TRBV18	few	TRBD2	TRBJ2-1	TGTGCCAGCTCACCACTCCCTTCCAGACTAGCGGACAATGAGCAGTTCTTC	CASSPLPSRLADNEQFF
TRBV7-6	.	.	TRBJ1-5	TGTGCCAGCAGCCTAGGGACGGGTCAGGAGGCCCAGCATTTT	CASSLGTGQEAQHF
TRBV19	.	.	TRBJ1-6	TGTGCCAGTAGTATGAGCGGAGCGGCCCGAACACCCCTCCACTTT	CASSMSGAARTPLHF
TRBV7-6	few	.	TRBJ1-1	TGTGCCAGCAGCTTACGGGGGGAAGACACTGAAGCTTTCTTT	CASSLRGEDTEAFF
TRBV10-3	.	TRBD2	TRBJ2-3	TGTGCCATCAGTGAGTCGGAGAGCGGGGACCTCACAGATACGCAGTATTTT	CAISESESGDLTDTQYF
TRBV14	few	TRBD2	TRBJ2-5	TGTGCCAGCAGCCAAGATTCCTGGACTAGCGGGCGGCAAGAGACCCAGTACTTC	CASSQDSWTSGRQETQYF
TRBV19	many	TRBD2	TRBJ2-3	TGTGCCGTTAAGGGACTAGGAGACACAGATACGCAGTATTTT	CAVKGLGDTDTQYF
TRBV28	few	.	TRBJ2-7	TGTGCCAGCAGTTTATGGGGGGACGGAACTTACGAGCAGTACTTC	CASSLWGDGTYEQYF
TRBV7-8	few	TRBD1	TRBJ2-1	TGTGCCAGCAGCTCGACAGGGGGCCTGTTGAACGAGCAGTTCTTC	CASSSTGGLLNEQFF
TRBV5-4	.	.	TRBJ1-1	TGTGCCAGCAGCTTCCATAGCACTGAAGCTTTCTTT	CASSFHSTEAFF
TRBV7-8	few	TRBD1	TRBJ1-3	TGTGCCAGCAGCTTAGTTGTACAGGGGGCGAACACCATATATTTT	CASSLVVQGANTIYF
TRBV19	many	.	TRBJ1-5	TGTGCCAGTAAAAGGGAAGATAGCAATCAGCCCCAGCATTTT	CASKREDSNQPQHF
TRBV12-3/TRBV12-4	few	TRBD2	TRBJ2-7	TGTGCCAGCAAACGAGGGACTAGCGGCTACGAGCAGTACTTC	CASKRGTSGYEQYF
TRBV10-3	.	TRBD1	TRBJ1-2	TGTGCCATCAGTGAGCGGGGACAGGATGGCTACACCTTC	CAISERGQDGYTF
TRBV10-3	.	.	TRBJ1-1	TGTGCCATCAGTGAGTTAGAAGTTAACACTGAAGCTTTCTTT	CAISELEVNTEAFF
TRBV20-1	few	TRBD2	TRBJ2-1	TGCAGTGCTAGGTCTAGCGGGAGCTCAAACTCCTACAATGAGCAGTTCTTC	CSARSSGSSNSYNEQFF
TRBV7-7	few	.	TRBJ2-5	TGTGCTAGCAGCTTCCGGGGGTTACAAGAGACCCAGTACTTC	CASSFRGLQETQYF
TRBV5-6	once	.	TRBJ1-1	TGTGCCAGCAGCTTGGGGAACGGGATTGCGGAAGCTTTCTTT	CASSLGNGIAEAFF
TRBV28	few	TRBD1	TRBJ2-1	TGTGCCAGCAAGGGGACAGGGATCTGGAATGAGCAGTTCTTC	CASKGTGIWNEQFF
TRBV28	few	TRBD2	TRBJ2-1	TGTGCCAGCAAACGAACCAGGGCGGGAGGGGTCTACAATGAGCAGTTCTTC	CASKRTRAGGVYNEQFF
TRBV28	.	.	TRBJ1-2	TGTGCCAGCAGTTCTCTCCAGGGTTCGAACTATGGCTACACCTTC	CASSSLQGSNYGYTF